The TCR beta chain described here comes from a study of shared clonotypes between healthy human individuals. Using immunoSEQ multiplex PCR, the repertoire was profiled, and TCRdb retains in-frame clones only, with some absent. Of some 450,000 clones detected, approximately 77% appear once; the ten largest clones hold 12%. V lost 2 bases to trimming and J lost 0 bases; unmatched junction nucleotides: 3. The germline V gene has CDR1 MNHEY and CDR2 SMNVEV (reference sequence). The CDR3 contains 16 residues. This clone was seen repeatedly, ten times or more. Sequencing input: PBMCs. This chain connects TRBV27 to TRBJ2-3; 9 bases align to TRBD2. The TCR comes from a woman in her forties in good health. Some clones in this sample may be carry-over from other donors' samples. The chain's CDR3 is CASSLGTSLSTDTQYF. CDR3 in DNA: TGTGCCAGCAGTTTAGGGACTAGCCTTAGCACAGATACGCAGTATTTT.